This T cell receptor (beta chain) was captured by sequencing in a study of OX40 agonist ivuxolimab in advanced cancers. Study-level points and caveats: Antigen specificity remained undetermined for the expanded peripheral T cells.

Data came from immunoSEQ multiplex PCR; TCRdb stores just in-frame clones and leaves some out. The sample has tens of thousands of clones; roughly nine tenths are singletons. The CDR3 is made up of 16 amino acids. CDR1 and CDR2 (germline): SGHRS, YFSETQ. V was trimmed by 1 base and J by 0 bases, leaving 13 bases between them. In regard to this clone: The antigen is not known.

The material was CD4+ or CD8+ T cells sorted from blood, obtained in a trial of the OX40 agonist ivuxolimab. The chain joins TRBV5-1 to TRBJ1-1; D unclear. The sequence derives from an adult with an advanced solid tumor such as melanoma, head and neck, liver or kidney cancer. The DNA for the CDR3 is TGCGCCAGCAGCTTGTATCAGAACCTCATGAACACTGAAGCTTTCTTT. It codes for CASSLYQNLMNTEAFF.